The clone carrying this T cell receptor beta chain was counted between two and nine times. Its antigen is undetermined. This sample was taken from a study of cytomegalovirus exposure and HLA in healthy donors. Study in general: The roughly 100 million unique TCR beta sequences, from about 190 million T cells, were found by an earlier analysis.

The PCR employed 60 Vbeta primers together with 13 Jbeta primers. Sequenced by immunoSEQ multiplex PCR; TCRdb stores in-frame clones only, minus some. The sample has 65,000 to 100,000 clones, approximately 80% seen once. Whole-study results and caveats: It was fewer than 200 TCR beta chains that were listed as cytomegalovirus-associated. The authors later found HLA-associated TCR beta chains more clonally expanded than equally common others.

Healthy bone marrow donors made up the donors. Germline assignment: CDR1 GTSNPN and CDR2 SVGIG (reference sequence). The CDR3 has 13 amino acids. With V trimmed by 3 bases and J by 3 bases, 4 bases remained unmatched. The sequence came from a man between 35 and 55 years old in good health and CMV-seronegative. The sequenced sample consisted of PBMCs. The chain uses TRBV30 and TRBJ2-7; 8 bases line up with TRBD1. CDR3 bases: TGTGCCTGGAGCCCCGGGACAGGCTACGAGCAGTACTTC. Translated: CAWSPGTGYEQYF.